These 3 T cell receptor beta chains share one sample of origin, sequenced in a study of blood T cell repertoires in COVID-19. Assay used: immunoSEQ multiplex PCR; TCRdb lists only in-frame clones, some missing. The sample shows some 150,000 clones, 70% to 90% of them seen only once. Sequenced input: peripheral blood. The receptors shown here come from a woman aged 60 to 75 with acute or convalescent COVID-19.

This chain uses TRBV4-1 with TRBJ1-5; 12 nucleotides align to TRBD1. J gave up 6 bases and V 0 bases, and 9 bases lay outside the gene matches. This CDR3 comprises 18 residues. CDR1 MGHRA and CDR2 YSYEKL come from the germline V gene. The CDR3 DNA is TGCGCCAGCAGCCAAGATAGCGGGACAGGGGGCTTCGCTCAGCCCCAGCATTTT. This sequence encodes CASSQDSGTGGFAQPQHF.

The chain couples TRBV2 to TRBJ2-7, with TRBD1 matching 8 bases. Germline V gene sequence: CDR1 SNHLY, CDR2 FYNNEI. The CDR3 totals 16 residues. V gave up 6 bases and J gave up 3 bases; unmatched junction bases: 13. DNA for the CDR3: TGTGCCAGCAGCCCCACCGCCGGGACAGGTCACTACGAGCAGTACTTC. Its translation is CASSPTAGTGHYEQYF.

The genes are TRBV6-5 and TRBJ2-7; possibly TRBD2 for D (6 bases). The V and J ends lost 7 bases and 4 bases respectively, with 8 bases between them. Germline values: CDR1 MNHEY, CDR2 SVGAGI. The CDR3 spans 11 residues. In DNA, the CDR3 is TGTGCCAGCAATCGGGAGTACGAGCAGTACTTC. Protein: CASNREYEQYF.